The clone carrying this T cell receptor (beta chain) occurred once. Its specificity is not known. This was the immunoSEQ v3.0 assay at survey level. Generated by immunoSEQ multiplex PCR, the TCRdb table keeps only in-frame clones and is missing some. The sample records some 22,000 clones, 85% to 90% being singletons. The data are from a study of long-term antiretroviral therapy in people with HIV. Overall study results and limits: Relative to control repertoires, HIV repertoires exhibited narrower CDR3 length ranges.

CDR3 length equals 18 residues. Germline loops: CDR1 SGHTA, CDR2 FQGNSA. The V end was cut by 5 bases, the J end by 1 base, with 20 bases between. Sequencing used unsorted PBMCs, obtained 2.3 years after starting antiretroviral therapy. V and J are TRBV7-2 and TRBJ2-2, with D perhaps given as TRBD1 or TRBD2 (5 bases each). The TCR sequence derives from a man between 60 and 75 years old with HIV. The CDR3 coding sequence is TGTGCCAGCAGCGAAGGGACCTCCCGGGCGGGGAACACCGGGGAGCTGTTTTTT. Encoded protein: CASSEGTSRAGNTGELFF.